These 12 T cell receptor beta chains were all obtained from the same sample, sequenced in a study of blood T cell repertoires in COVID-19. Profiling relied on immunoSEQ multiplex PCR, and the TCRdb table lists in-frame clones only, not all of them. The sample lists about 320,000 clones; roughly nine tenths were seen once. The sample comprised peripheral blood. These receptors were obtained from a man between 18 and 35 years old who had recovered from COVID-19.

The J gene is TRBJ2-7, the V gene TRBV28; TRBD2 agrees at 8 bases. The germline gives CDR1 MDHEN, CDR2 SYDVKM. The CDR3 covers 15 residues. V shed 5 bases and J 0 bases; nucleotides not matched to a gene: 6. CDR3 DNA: TGTGCCAGCAGTGTCTCCGGGACTAGCTCCTACGAGCAGTACTTC. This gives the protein CASSVSGTSSYEQYF. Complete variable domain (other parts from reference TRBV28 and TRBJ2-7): DVKVTQSSRYLVKRTGEKVFLECVQDMDHENMFWYRQDPGLGLRLIYFSYDVKMKEKGDIPEGYSVSREKKERFSLILESASTNQTSMYLCASSVSGTSSYEQYFGPGTRLTVT.

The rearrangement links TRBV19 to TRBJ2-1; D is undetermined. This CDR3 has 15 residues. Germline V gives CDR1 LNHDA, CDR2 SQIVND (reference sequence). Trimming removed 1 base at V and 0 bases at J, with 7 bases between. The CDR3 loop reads CASSIGESSYNEQFF. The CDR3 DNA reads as TGTGCCAGTAGTATAGGCGAAAGCTCCTACAATGAGCAGTTCTTC.

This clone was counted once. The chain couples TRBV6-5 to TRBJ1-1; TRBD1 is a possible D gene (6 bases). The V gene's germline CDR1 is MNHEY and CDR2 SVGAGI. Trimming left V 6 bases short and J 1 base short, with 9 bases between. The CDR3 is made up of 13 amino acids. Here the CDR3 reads CASRWTENTEAFF. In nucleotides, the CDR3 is TGTGCCAGCAGGTGGACAGAGAACACTGAAGCTTTCTTT.

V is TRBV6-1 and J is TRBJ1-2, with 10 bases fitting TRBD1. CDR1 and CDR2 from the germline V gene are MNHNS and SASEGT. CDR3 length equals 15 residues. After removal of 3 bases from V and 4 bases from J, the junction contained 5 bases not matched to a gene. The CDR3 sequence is CASSETGGDSYGYTF. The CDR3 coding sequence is TGTGCCAGCAGTGAGACAGGGGGCGATTCCTATGGCTACACCTTC.

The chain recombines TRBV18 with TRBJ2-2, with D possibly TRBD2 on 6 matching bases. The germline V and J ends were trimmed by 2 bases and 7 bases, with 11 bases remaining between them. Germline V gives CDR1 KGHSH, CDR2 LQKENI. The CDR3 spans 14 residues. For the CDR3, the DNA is TGTGCCAGCTCACCATCACTAGCCGGCGGGGAGCTGTTTTTT. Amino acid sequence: CASSPSLAGGELFF. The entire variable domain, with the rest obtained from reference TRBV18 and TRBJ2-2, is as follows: NAGVMQNPRHLVRRRGQEARLRCSPMKGHSHVYWYRQLPEEGLKFMVYLQKENIIDESGMPKERFSAEFPKEGPSILRIQQVVRGDSAAYFCASSPSLAGGELFFGEGSRLTVL.

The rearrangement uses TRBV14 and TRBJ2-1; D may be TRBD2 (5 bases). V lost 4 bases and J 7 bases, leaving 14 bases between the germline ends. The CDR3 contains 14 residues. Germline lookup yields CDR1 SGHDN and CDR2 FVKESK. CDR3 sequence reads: CASSPWELRNEQFF. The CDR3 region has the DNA TGTGCCAGCAGCCCGTGGGAGCTCCGGAATGAGCAGTTCTTC.

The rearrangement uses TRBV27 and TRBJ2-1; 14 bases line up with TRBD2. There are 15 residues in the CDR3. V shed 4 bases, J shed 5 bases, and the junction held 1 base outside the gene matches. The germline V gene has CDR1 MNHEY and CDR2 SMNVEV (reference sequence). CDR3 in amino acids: CASSWTSGRNNEQFF. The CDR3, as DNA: TGTGCCAGCAGTTGGACTAGCGGGAGGAACAATGAGCAGTTCTTC.

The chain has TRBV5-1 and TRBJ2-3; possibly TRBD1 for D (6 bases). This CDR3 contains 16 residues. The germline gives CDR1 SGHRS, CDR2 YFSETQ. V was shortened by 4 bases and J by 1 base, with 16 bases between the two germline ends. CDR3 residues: CASSPEGVIGTDTQYF. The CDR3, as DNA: TGCGCCAGCAGCCCCGAGGGGGTTATTGGCACAGATACGCAGTATTTT.

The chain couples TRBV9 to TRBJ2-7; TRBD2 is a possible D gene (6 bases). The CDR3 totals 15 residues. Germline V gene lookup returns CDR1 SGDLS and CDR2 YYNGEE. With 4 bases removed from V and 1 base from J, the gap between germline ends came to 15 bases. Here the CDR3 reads CASSPRDFTSYEQYF. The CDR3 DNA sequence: TGTGCCAGCAGCCCCCGGGACTTCACGTCCTACGAGCAGTACTTC.

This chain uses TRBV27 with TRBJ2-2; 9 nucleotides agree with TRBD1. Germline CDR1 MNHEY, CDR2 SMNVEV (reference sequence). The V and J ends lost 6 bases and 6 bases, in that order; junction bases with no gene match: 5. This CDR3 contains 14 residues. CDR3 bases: TGTGCCAGCAGACAGGGGGCGTTCGCCGGGGAGCTGTTTTTT. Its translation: CASRQGAFAGELFF.

The CDR3 reads CASSLDQVAKQYF. The CDR3 region has the DNA TGCGCCAGCAGCTTGGACCAAGTTGCTAAGCAGTACTTC. The chain couples TRBV5-1 to TRBJ2-7; D is unresolved. The CDR3 contains 13 residues. Germline assignment: CDR1 SGHRS and CDR2 YFSETQ. Trimming took 0 bases from V and 8 from J, leaving 12 bases between them.

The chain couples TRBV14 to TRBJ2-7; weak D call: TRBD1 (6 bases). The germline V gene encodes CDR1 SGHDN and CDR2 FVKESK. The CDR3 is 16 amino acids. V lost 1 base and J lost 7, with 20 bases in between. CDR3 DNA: TGTGCCAGCAGCCAAGGCCCCTCGGGACAATCGAGGGAGCAGTACTTC. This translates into CASSQGPSGQSREQYF. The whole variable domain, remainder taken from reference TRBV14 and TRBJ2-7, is EAGVTQFPSHSVIEKGQTVTLRCDPISGHDNLYWYRRVMGKEIKFLLHFVKESKQDESGMPNNRFLAERTGGTYSTLKVQPAELEDSGVYFCASSQGPSGQSREQYFGPGTRLTVT.